The 27 T cell receptor beta chains reported below all come from one sample, sequenced in a study of blood T cell repertoires in COVID-19. Profiled with immunoSEQ multiplex PCR; TCRdb holds only in-frame clones, not every one. The sample lists approximately 380,000 clones, 85% occurring once. Material: peripheral blood. The receptors derive from a woman aged 18-35 years with acute or convalescent COVID-19.

The CDR3 reads CASSSGLSTDTQYF. The CDR3, as DNA: TGTGCCAGTTCCAGCGGACTTAGCACAGATACGCAGTATTTT. The chain carries TRBV19 and TRBJ2-3; possibly TRBD2 for D (5 bases). V lost 8 bases and J lost 0, with 12 bases in between. CDR1 LNHDA and CDR2 SQIVND come from the germline V gene (reference sequence). There are 14 residues in the CDR3.

The J gene is TRBJ1-4, the V gene TRBV4-2; D gene uncertain. CDR1 LGHNA and CDR2 YNFKEQ come from the germline V gene. This CDR3 has 17 residues. With 0 bases removed from V and 6 bases from J, the gap between germline ends came to 17 bases. CDR3 region: CASSQEVSGIDYEKLFF. DNA of the CDR3: TGTGCCAGCAGCCAAGAGGTCTCCGGGATAGACTATGAAAAACTGTTTTTT.

The chain combines TRBV28 with TRBJ2-7; the D gene is possibly TRBD2 (6 bases). CDR1 and CDR2 (germline): MDHEN, SYDVKM. Trimming removed 6 bases at V and 3 bases at J, with 9 bases between. There are 12 residues in the CDR3. The CDR3 spells CASRGGVYEQYF. The CDR3 DNA is TGTGCCAGCAGGGGCGGGGTCTACGAGCAGTACTTC.

The gene calls are TRBV24-1 and TRBJ1-5, with 10 bases fitting TRBD1. CDR1 KGHDR and CDR2 SFDVKD come from the germline V gene. V gave up 7 bases and J gave up 6 bases; unmatched junction bases: 5. There are 14 residues in the CDR3. Here the CDR3 reads CATSGQGEGQPQHF. The CDR3 DNA sequence: TGTGCCACCAGCGGACAGGGGGAGGGTCAGCCCCAGCATTTT.

This clone has only a few counts. The chain uses TRBV11-1 and TRBJ1-3; D uncertain. The CDR3 runs 15 residues. Germline V gene sequence: CDR1 SGHAT, CDR2 FQDESV (reference sequence). V dropped 8 bases and J dropped 0 bases, with 14 bases sitting between them. The CDR3 loop reads CASRDSRSSGNTIYF. In DNA, the CDR3 is TGTGCCAGCCGTGATAGTCGGAGCTCTGGAAACACCATATATTTT. The full variable domain, with the rest looked up from reference TRBV11-1 and TRBJ1-3, is EAEVAQSPRYKITEKSQAVAFWCDPISGHATLYWYRQILGQGPELLVQFQDESVVDDSQLPKDRFSAERLKGVDSTLKIQPAELGDSAMYLCASRDSRSSGNTIYFGEGSWLTVV.

This clone has at least ten counts. This chain uses TRBV6-2 or TRBV6-3 with TRBJ2-2; 10 positions match TRBD2. In germline, CDR1 is MNHEY, CDR2 SVGEGT. The J segment lost 0 bases and the V segment lost 2 bases, leaving 3 bases of the junction unmatched. The length of the CDR3 is 17 residues. As DNA, the CDR3 is TGTGCCAGCAGTTACCTAGCGGGGGCCACGAACACCGGGGAGCTGTTTTTT. Its translation is CASSYLAGATNTGELFF.

DNA for the CDR3: TGTGCCAGCAGCCCGCAGGGTGGTGCTTACGAGCAGTACTTC. The encoded protein is CASSPQGGAYEQYF. This sequence joins TRBV7-8 and TRBJ2-7, with a possible D match to TRBD1 (5 bases). Germline CDR1 and CDR2: SGHVS and FQNEAQ. V lost 5 bases and J lost 4, with 15 bases in between. The CDR3 runs 14 residues.

The V call is TRBV5-1, the J call TRBJ1-4; D gene ambiguous. The CDR3 has 15 amino acids. CDR1 and CDR2 from the germline V gene are SGHRS and YFSETQ. V lost 5 bases, J lost 0 bases, and 11 bases lay in between. The CDR3 sequence: CASSDTQSTNEKLFF. The CDR3 DNA reads as TGCGCCAGCAGTGATACACAGTCAACTAATGAAAAACTGTTTTTT.

J is TRBJ1-6 and V is TRBV7-9; weak D call: TRBD1 (5 bases). V lost 3 bases and J lost 9, with 12 bases in between. Germline CDR1 and CDR2: SEHNR and FQNEAQ (reference sequence). This CDR3 is built from 14 residues. Written as DNA, the CDR3 is TGTGCCAGCAGCTTCACCGGGGGTGGTTCACCCCTCCACTTT. Amino acid sequence: CASSFTGGGSPLHF. The full variable domain, its missing parts supplied by reference TRBV7-9 and TRBJ1-6, is DTGVSQNPRHKITKRGQNVTFRCDPISEHNRLYWYRQTLGQGPEFLTYFQNEAQLEKSRLLSDRFSAERPKGSFSTLEIQRTEQGDSAMYLCASSFTGGGSPLHFGNGTRLTVT.

This clone occurred a few times. The chain recombines TRBV6-1 with TRBJ2-5, with D hard to call. The CDR3 totals 15 residues. V shed 0 bases and J shed 1 base, with 9 bases lying between them. Germline V lookup: CDR1 MNHNS, CDR2 SASEGT. The CDR3, as DNA: TGTGCCAGCAGTGAAGCAAACCGAGCCCAAGAGACCCAGTACTTC. It translates to CASSEANRAQETQYF.

On this clone: This specimen includes other DNA sequences encoding the same CDR3. V is TRBV3-1 (or the pseudogene TRBV3-2) and J is TRBJ1-2; D is perhaps TRBD1 (6 bases). CDR3 length: 12 amino acids. CDR1 and CDR2 from the germline V gene are LGHDT and YNNKEL (reference sequence). The V end was cut by 1 base, the J end by 7 bases, with 7 bases between. The CDR3 nucleotides are TGTGCCAGCAGCCAAGGCAGGGGTGGCTACACCTTC. Translated: CASSQGRGGYTF.

The V call is TRBV6-5, the J call TRBJ2-3; D is perhaps TRBD2 (5 bases). Looked up from germline, CDR1 is MNHEY and CDR2 is SVGAGI. CDR3 length: 13 amino acids. V was trimmed by 4 bases and J by 2 bases, leaving 7 bases between them. The DNA for the CDR3 is TGTGCCAGCAGTTCCCGGGACACAGATACGCAGTATTTT. This sequence encodes CASSSRDTDTQYF.

J is TRBJ1-1 and V is TRBV5-1; D call uncertain. V lost 1 base to trimming and J lost 0 bases, with 7 bases between them. Germline V gene lookup returns CDR1 SGHRS and CDR2 YFSETQ. The CDR3 is 14 amino acids. The DNA of the CDR3 is TGCGCCAGCAGCTTGACGGGTATGAACACTGAAGCTTTCTTT. This translates into CASSLTGMNTEAFF.

The table lists this clone with a count of one. This chain connects TRBV3-1 (or the pseudogene TRBV3-2) to TRBJ1-2; 9 bases fit TRBD1. CDR1 is LGHDT and CDR2 is YNNKEL in the germline V gene (reference sequence). This CDR3 is built from 14 residues. With 3 bases clipped from V and 7 bases from J, the junction kept 6 bases outside the gene matches. CDR3 sequence (DNA): TGTGCCAGCAGCCACCGACAGGGGGGTAGTGGCTACACCTTC. Amino acids: CASSHRQGGSGYTF.

The CDR3 region is CTSTLNREGRTYEQYF. The CDR3 coding sequence is TGCACCAGCACCCTAAACCGGGAGGGCCGGACTTACGAGCAGTACTTC. The chain recombines TRBV1 with TRBJ2-7; the table gives TRBD2 as D, unverified against the DNA. TRBV1 is deemed a pseudogene. The length of the CDR3 is 16 residues.

The J gene is TRBJ2-1, the V gene TRBV19; 8 bases line up with TRBD2. Germline loops: CDR1 LNHDA, CDR2 SQIVND (reference sequence). This CDR3 has 15 residues. V trimming: 8 bases; J trimming: 0 bases; junction bases outside the gene matches: 6. CDR3 in DNA: TGTGCCAGTGCCTCCAGCGGGAGCTCCTACAATGAGCAGTTCTTC. The encoded protein is CASASSGSSYNEQFF. The full variable domain, in which reference TRBV19 and TRBJ2-1 provide the parts outside the CDR3, is DGGITQSPKYLFRKEGQNVTLSCEQNLNHDAMYWYRQDPGQGLRLIYYSQIVNDFQKGDIAEGYSVSREKKESFPLTVTSAQKNPTAFYLCASASSGSSYNEQFFGPGTRLTVL.

V and J are TRBV7-3 and TRBJ2-3, with D possibly matching TRBD2 (6 bases). The V end was cut by 5 bases, the J end by 2 bases, with 20 bases between. CDR1 and CDR2 (germline): SGHTA, FQGTGA. The CDR3 consists of 17 residues. The DNA for the CDR3 is TGTGCCAGCAGCCAAGGGTCTGGCGGGGCTTACACAGATACGCAGTATTTT. Protein product: CASSQGSGGAYTDTQYF.

The rearrangement joins TRBV6-5 to TRBJ2-1; 8 bases line up with TRBD2. Germline CDR1 is MNHEY and CDR2 is SVGAGI. Trimming cost V 8 bases and J 9 bases; bases outside gene matches: 6. The CDR3 is made up of 12 amino acids. CDR3 in DNA: TGTGCCAGCGGAAATAGCGGGGTTGAGCAGTTCTTC. It is translated as CASGNSGVEQFF.

The V and J genes are TRBV6-5 and TRBJ1-2; TRBD1 matches 8 bases. This CDR3 has 13 residues. CDR1 is MNHEY and CDR2 is SVGAGI in the germline V gene. Trimming removed 7 bases from V and 3 bases from J; junction bases left unmatched: 4. The CDR3 region has the DNA TGTGCCAGCATTACGACAGGGGACTATGGCTACACCTTC. Encoded protein: CASITTGDYGYTF.

The chain combines TRBV19 with TRBJ1-5; no definite D call. V shed 2 bases and J shed 7 bases, with 24 bases lying between them. This CDR3 comprises 18 residues. From germline, CDR1 is LNHDA and CDR2 SQIVND (reference sequence). The CDR3 spells CASSILMSGQVRSQPQHF. The CDR3, as DNA: TGTGCCAGTAGTATATTAATGAGCGGGCAGGTACGAAGCCAGCCCCAGCATTTT.

By sample share, this clone is medium-sized. This chain links TRBV9 with TRBJ1-6; 8 positions agree with TRBD1. The CDR3 is 17 amino acids. Losses at the gene ends were 3 bases for V and 6 bases for J; bases not matched to a gene: 11. The germline CDR1 and CDR2 sequences are SGDLS and YYNGEE. For the CDR3, the DNA is TGTGCCAGCAGCGCTACCGGGACAGGAAATCGTAATTCACCCCTCCACTTT. It codes for CASSATGTGNRNSPLHF.

The V gene is TRBV2, the J gene TRBJ2-7; D is possibly TRBD2 (5 bases). Germline V gives CDR1 SNHLY, CDR2 FYNNEI. This CDR3 spans 12 amino acids. V was pared by 7 bases and J by 4 bases, with 11 bases between. The CDR3 reads CASNGDQYEQYF. The CDR3 DNA follows: TGTGCCAGCAACGGGGATCAGTACGAGCAGTACTTC.

This clone turned up a few times. The J gene is TRBJ1-1, the V gene TRBV14, with no clear D. This CDR3 is built from 15 residues. Germline loops: CDR1 SGHDN, CDR2 FVKESK. The V end lost 1 base, the J end lost 2 bases, and 11 bases lay between the germline ends. CDR3 residues: CASSQVIRGNTEAFF. The CDR3 region has the DNA TGTGCCAGCAGCCAAGTGATTCGGGGTAACACTGAAGCTTTCTTT.

The genes are TRBV12-5 and TRBJ2-3, with 7 bases fitting TRBD1. The V segment lost 6 bases and the J segment 4 bases; nucleotides outside the gene matches: 4. Germline CDR1 and CDR2: LGHNT and FRNRAP. This CDR3 comprises 13 residues. CDR3 DNA: TGTGCTAGTGGCCCGCAGGGGGCAGATACGCAGTATTTT. This sequence encodes CASGPQGADTQYF.

The chain combines TRBV5-4 with TRBJ2-7; TRBD1 might be the D (6 bases). The CDR3 runs 15 residues. The germline CDR1 and CDR2 sequences are SGHNT and YYREEE (reference sequence). Trimming removed 3 bases at V and 0 bases at J, with 13 bases between. Here the CDR3 reads CASSSGTLNSYEQYF. For the CDR3, the DNA is TGTGCCAGCAGCTCCGGGACATTGAACTCCTACGAGCAGTACTTC.

The rearrangement joins TRBV6-4 to TRBJ2-7, with D perhaps TRBD2 (6 bases). The V gene's germline CDR1 is MRHNA and CDR2 SNTAGT. Between the trimmed V and J ends, which lost 4 bases and 2 bases, there was a span of 12 bases. The CDR3 is 14 residues long. The CDR3 DNA follows: TGTGCCAGCAGTGGGGGACTGATCACCTACGAGCAGTACTTC. Translation: CASSGGLITYEQYF.

In its sample, this clone was seen a few times. The chain links TRBV4-2 to TRBJ1-1, with D hard to call. With 1 base removed from V and 5 bases from J, the gap between germline ends came to 5 bases. This CDR3 spans 12 amino acids. In germline, CDR1 is LGHNA, CDR2 YNFKEQ. CDR3 sequence reads: CASSQGPTEAFF. The DNA for the CDR3 is TGTGCCAGCAGCCAAGGTCCGACTGAAGCTTTCTTT.